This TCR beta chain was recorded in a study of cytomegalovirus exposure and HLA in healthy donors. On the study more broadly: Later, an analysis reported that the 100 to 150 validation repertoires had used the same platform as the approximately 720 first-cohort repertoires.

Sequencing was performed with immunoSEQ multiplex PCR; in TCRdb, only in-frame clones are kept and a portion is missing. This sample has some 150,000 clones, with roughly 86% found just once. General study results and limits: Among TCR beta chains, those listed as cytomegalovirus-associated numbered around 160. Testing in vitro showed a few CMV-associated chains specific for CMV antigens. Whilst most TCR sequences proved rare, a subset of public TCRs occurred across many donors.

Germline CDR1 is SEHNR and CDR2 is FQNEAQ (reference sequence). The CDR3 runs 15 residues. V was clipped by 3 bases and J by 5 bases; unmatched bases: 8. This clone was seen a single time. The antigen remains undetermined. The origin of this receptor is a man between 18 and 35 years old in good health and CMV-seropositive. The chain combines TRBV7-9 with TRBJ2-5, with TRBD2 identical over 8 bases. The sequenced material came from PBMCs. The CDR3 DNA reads TGTGCCAGCAGCTTCGTTAAGCGGGGGTGGGAGACCCAGTACTTC. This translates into CASSFVKRGWETQYF.